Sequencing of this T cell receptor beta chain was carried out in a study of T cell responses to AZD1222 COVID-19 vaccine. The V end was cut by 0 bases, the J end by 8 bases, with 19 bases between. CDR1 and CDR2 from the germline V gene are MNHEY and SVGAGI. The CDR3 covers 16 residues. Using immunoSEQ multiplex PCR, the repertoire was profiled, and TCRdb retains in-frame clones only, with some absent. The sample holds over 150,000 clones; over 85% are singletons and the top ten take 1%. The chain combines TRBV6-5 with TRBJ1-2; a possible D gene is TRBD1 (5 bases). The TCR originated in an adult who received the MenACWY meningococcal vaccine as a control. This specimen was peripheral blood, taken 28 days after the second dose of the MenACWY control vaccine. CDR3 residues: CASSYSRSGSSGGYTF. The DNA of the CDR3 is TGTGCCAGCAGTTACTCTCGATCAGGGTCGAGTGGAGGCTACACCTTC.